The entry that follows covers one T cell receptor (beta chain) sequence. Its target is not known. This entry is derived from a study of graft-versus-host responses after intestinal transplantation. On the study more broadly: Every recipient had anti-thymocyte globulin induction and roughly three years of tacrolimus plus steroids.

Assay: immunoSEQ multiplex PCR; the TCRdb copy retains only in-frame clones and omits some. The sample holds some 12,000 clones, over 90% seen once. Trimming cost V 6 bases and J 3 bases; bases outside gene matches: 2. CDR3 length equals 13 residues. Germline V gene data show CDR1 as MNHNS and CDR2 as SASEGT. Study results and limitations: Allograft clonal ratios (graft-versus-host to host-versus-graft) were high in patients who had graft-donor T cell macrochimerism.

The TCR originated in a human patient who received an intestinal transplant, so some T cells may come from the graft donor. The sequenced sample was PBMCs, obtained approximately 110 days after intestinal transplant. J is TRBJ1-1 and V is TRBV6-1, with TRBD1 matching 9 bases. CDR3 sequence (DNA): TGTGCCAGCAGCCGGGACAGGGACACTGAAGCTTTCTTT. Its translation: CASSRDRDTEAFF.